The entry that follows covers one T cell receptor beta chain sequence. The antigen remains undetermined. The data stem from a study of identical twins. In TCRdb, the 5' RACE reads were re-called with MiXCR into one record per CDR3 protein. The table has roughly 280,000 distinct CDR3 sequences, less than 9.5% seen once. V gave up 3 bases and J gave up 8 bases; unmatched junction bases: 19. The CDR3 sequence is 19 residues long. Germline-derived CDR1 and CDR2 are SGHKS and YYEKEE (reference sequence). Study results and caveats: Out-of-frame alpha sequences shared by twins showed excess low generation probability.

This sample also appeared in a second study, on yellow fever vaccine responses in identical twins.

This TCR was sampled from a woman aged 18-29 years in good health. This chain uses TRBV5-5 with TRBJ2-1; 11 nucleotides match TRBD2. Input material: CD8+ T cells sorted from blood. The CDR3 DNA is TGTGCCAGCAGCTGGGCCCCCGCACTAGCGGGGGACAATAGCGATGAGCAGTTCTTC. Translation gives CASSWAPALAGDNSDEQFF.